A selection of T cell receptor beta chains follows, all from one sample in a study of blood T cell repertoires in COVID-19. TCRdb's copy holds only in-frame clones and misses some; the assay was immunoSEQ multiplex PCR. The data show 95,000 or so clones, with approximately 80% seen just once and 20% to 25% held by the top ten. The material sequenced was peripheral blood. The receptors derive from a human donor in a cohort sampled during active COVID-19. CDR3s include the opening cysteine and the closing phenylalanine or tryptophan. Each record gives: CDR3 protein, V gene, CDR3 length.

CASSPAGNTEAFF,TRBV18,13
CASSLVVSSYEQYF,TRBV5-1,14
CASRSGGAGTDTQYF,TRBV27,15
CATSDPSRDEQYF,TRBV24-1,13
CASSRGQGPQPQHF,TRBV19,14
CASRMTGGYNEKLFF,TRBV2,15
CASSIQYTGELFF,TRBV5-4,13
CASSRTGNSGNTIYF,TRBV19,15
CASSIMGTGGEKLFF,TRBV19,15
CASSPSSYEQYF,TRBV7-9,12
CASTPGGPSNQPQHF,TRBV6-2/TRBV6-3,15
CASHGQGLTGNEQFF,TRBV6-5,15
CASSQRAGGGIYNEQFF,TRBV3-1/TRBV3-2,17
CASSLTGASSGNTIYF,TRBV18,16
CASSNQGANTGELFF,TRBV19,15
CASSKSAQSGTSGTNTGELFF,TRBV21-1,21
CASSFGDRVGEQYF,TRBV28,14
CASSAGQVVTF,TRBV12-3/TRBV12-4,11
CASSPGHYTDTQYF,TRBV19,14
CASSYTGSRSEQFF,TRBV6-2/TRBV6-3,14
CASSLGPGTSNYEQFF,TRBV11-2,16
CASSLEQGADGYTF,TRBV5-1,14
CASSETGGADNQPQHF,TRBV5-4,16
CASSLNQGLAGAVAGELFF,TRBV11-2,19
CASSLLSGNGNTIYF,TRBV28,15
CASSLRLAGGPSASTDTQYF,TRBV19,20
CSVETGTDTQYF,TRBV29-1,12
CATSDPRQGRGTQYF,TRBV24-1,15
CASSQGASNEKLFF,TRBV5-1,14
CASSPQSGGVNEAFF,TRBV18,15
CASSSRGLTNYGYTF,TRBV5-1,15
CASSSGTISGNTIYF,TRBV5-1,15
CASTIAADYEQYF,TRBV6-6,13
CASSLVTGGPGELFF,TRBV11-2,15
CASSRGDSGTETQYF,TRBV4-1,15
CASHYRGIYQPQHF,TRBV28,14
CASSESLQEPGELFF,TRBV25-1,15
CATRGGWETQYF,TRBV18,12
CASSLNQGLDEQFF,TRBV11-2,14
CASSPVKWQGEGPNYGYTF,TRBV7-8,19
CASSLADGGTDTQYF,TRBV5-1,15
CASSMGSSGATDTQYF,TRBV19,16
CASTGPGRGGHEQYF,TRBV2,15
CASSLPQGPQYF,TRBV5-6,12
CASSATQEPGGYTF,TRBV4-3,14
CASSERESGTDTQYF,TRBV2,15
CATRRSVNEQFF,TRBV6-5,12
CASSLAGGSTDTQYF,TRBV5-1,15
CASSPGRLIRNQPQHF,TRBV7-8,16
CASSETGENTIYF,TRBV6-1,13
CASSPQGLYTGELFF,TRBV7-2,15
CASSQEESVPRVKLFF,TRBV4-3,16
CASSFQGSGGYTF,TRBV6-5,13
CASSLALGQELGSPLHF,TRBV5-5,17
CASSLDGRELGEQYF,TRBV5-1,15
CASSFREAWSGNTIYF,TRBV5-6,16
CASSAPGLGFNEQYF,TRBV6-2/TRBV6-3,15
CASSSNPMRTGELFF,TRBV7-2,15
CASTQGSAVNQPQHF,TRBV7-9,15